These 9 T cell receptor beta chains came from one sample sequenced in a study of blood T cell repertoires in COVID-19. This table comes from immunoSEQ multiplex PCR, and its TCRdb copy is limited to in-frame clones, with some not included. The sample lists roughly 32,000 clones, about 75% occurring once. What was sequenced was peripheral blood. The receptor source for this set is an elderly man with active or convalescent COVID-19.

The V and J genes are TRBV4-1 and TRBJ2-7; weak D call: TRBD1 (5 bases). The CDR3 extends over 19 amino acids. Germline loops: CDR1 MGHRA, CDR2 YSYEKL. V lost 0 bases, J lost 0 bases, and 21 bases lay in between. Here the CDR3 DNA reads TGCGCCAGCAGCCAAGAGTTGAGGCAGGGTTTAGGAAGCTCCTACGAGCAGTACTTC. Protein: CASSQELRQGLGSSYEQYF.

This clone was seen a few times. The CDR3 loop reads CASSPPGPSPTEAFF. Written as DNA, the CDR3 is TGTGCCAGCAGCCCACCTGGCCCCTCGCCCACTGAAGCTTTCTTT. This chain links TRBV7-9 with TRBJ1-1, with D unresolved. Trimming cost V 5 bases and J 4 bases, with 17 bases left between them. This CDR3 contains 15 residues. Germline CDR1 reads SEHNR; CDR2 reads FQNEAQ (reference sequence).

J is TRBJ2-3 and V is TRBV28; 7 nucleotides line up with TRBD1. Germline V gene data show CDR1 as MDHEN and CDR2 as SYDVKM. CDR3 length: 17 amino acids. The junction had 11 bases not matched to a gene; V was cut back by 5 bases and J by 0 bases. This chain's CDR3 is CASSLTGLSTSTDTQYF. CDR3 bases: TGTGCCAGCAGTCTGACAGGGCTTTCAACTAGCACAGATACGCAGTATTTT.

The gene calls are TRBV28 and TRBJ2-3, with D tentatively TRBD2 (5 bases). CDR1 MDHEN and CDR2 SYDVKM come from the germline V gene. CDR3 length equals 12 residues. The V gene lost 4 bases and the J gene lost 5 bases, with 7 bases spanning the gap. The CDR3 region is CASSSAGDTQYF. DNA of the CDR3: TGTGCCAGCAGTTCGGCGGGAGATACGCAGTATTTT.

The rearrangement links TRBV5-1 to TRBJ2-6; 8 bases agree with TRBD1. V trimming: 2 bases; J trimming: 2 bases; junction bases outside the gene matches: 3. Germline assignment: CDR1 SGHRS and CDR2 YFSETQ. The CDR3 sequence is 16 residues long. The CDR3 DNA sequence: TGCGCCAGCAGCTTACAGGGGGAGGCTGGGGCCAACGTCCTGACTTTC. Translated, it gives CASSLQGEAGANVLTF. Together with reference TRBV5-1 and TRBJ2-6, the CDR3 gives the full variable domain: KAGVTQTPRYLIKTRGQQVTLSCSPISGHRSVSWYQQTPGQGLQFLFEYFSETQRNKGNFPGRFSGRQFSNSRSEMNVSTLELGDSALYLCASSLQGEAGANVLTFGAGSRLTVL.

The gene calls are TRBV27 and TRBJ2-5; 10 bases map to TRBD1. The CDR3 has 16 residues. CDR1 MNHEY and CDR2 SMNVEV come from the germline V gene (reference sequence). J was trimmed by 4 bases and V by 4 bases; bases with no gene match: 9. CDR3 in amino acids: CASSSLLRDRGETQYF. CDR3 coding DNA: TGTGCCAGCAGTTCCCTCTTAAGGGACAGGGGAGAGACCCAGTACTTC.

This chain uses TRBV13 with TRBJ2-7; D may be TRBD1 (6 bases). This CDR3 is built from 13 residues. Germline V gene lookup returns CDR1 PRHDT and CDR2 FYEKMQ (reference sequence). V lost 4 bases and J 7 bases, leaving 14 bases between the germline ends. CDR3 residues: CASSSQQGWEQYF. Written as DNA, the CDR3 is TGTGCCAGCAGCTCTCAACAGGGCTGGGAGCAGTACTTC.

This clone has only a few counts. The chain uses TRBV28 and TRBJ1-5; D remains unclear. CDR3 length equals 14 residues. Germline V lookup: CDR1 MDHEN, CDR2 SYDVKM. The ends were cut back, 5 bases at V and 0 bases at J, with 8 bases in the middle. DNA for the CDR3: TGTGCCAGCAGTACAGTTTATAGCAATCAGCCCCAGCATTTT. Encoded protein: CASSTVYSNQPQHF.

V gene TRBV5-1 combines with J gene TRBJ1-5, with D uncertain. This CDR3 is built from 13 residues. Trimming removed 4 bases at V and 0 bases at J, with 5 bases between. Per the germline V gene, CDR1 is SGHRS and CDR2 is YFSETQ. CDR3 in amino acids: CASSRDSNQPQHF. The DNA of the CDR3 is TGCGCCAGCAGCCGAGATAGCAATCAGCCCCAGCATTTT.